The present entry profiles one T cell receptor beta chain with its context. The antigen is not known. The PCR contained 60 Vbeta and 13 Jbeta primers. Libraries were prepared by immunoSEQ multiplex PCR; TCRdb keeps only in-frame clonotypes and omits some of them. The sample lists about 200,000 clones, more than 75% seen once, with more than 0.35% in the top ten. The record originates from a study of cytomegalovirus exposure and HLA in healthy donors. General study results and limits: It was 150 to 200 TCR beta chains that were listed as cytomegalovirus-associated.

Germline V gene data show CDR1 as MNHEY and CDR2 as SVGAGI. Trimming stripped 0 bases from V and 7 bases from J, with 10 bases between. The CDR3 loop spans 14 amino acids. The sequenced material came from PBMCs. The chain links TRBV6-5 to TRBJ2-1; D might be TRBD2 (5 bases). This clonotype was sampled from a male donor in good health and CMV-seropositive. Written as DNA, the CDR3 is TGTGCCAGCAGTTACTCGCAGCTAGCAAATGAGCAGTTCTTC. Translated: CASSYSQLANEQFF.